The entry that follows covers one TCR beta chain sequence. CDR1 and CDR2 (germline): MDHEN, SYDVKM. V was clipped by 6 bases and J by 4 bases, with 19 bases between them. This CDR3 region has 16 residues. Separate cDNA molecules each had unique molecular identifiers attached to them. TCRdb processed the 5' RACE reads anew with MiXCR; each CDR3 protein has one entry. There are 55,000 to 75,000 distinct CDR3 sequences in the sample; roughly 11% occur only once, and about 6.4% lies in the top ten. The data stem from a study of early T cells in non-severe SARS-CoV-2 infection. The chain links TRBV28 to TRBJ1-5; D remains unclear. The receptor's source is an adult who was a healthcare worker with PCR-confirmed SARS-CoV-2 infection or an uninfected control (not recorded which). Specimen: whole blood. The CDR3: CASSPRRTGANQPQHF. As DNA, the CDR3 is TGTGCCAGCAGCCCCCGGAGGACCGGCGCAAATCAGCCCCAGCATTTT. Combining the CDR3 with reference TRBV28 and TRBJ1-5 gives the whole variable domain DVKVTQSSRYLVKRTGEKVFLECVQDMDHENMFWYRQDPGLGLRLIYFSYDVKMKEKGDIPEGYSVSREKKERFSLILESASTNQTSMYLCASSPRRTGANQPQHFGDGTRLSIL.